This entry describes one T cell receptor beta chain. The CDR3 is 13 amino acids. The ends lost 8 bases at V and 4 bases at J; junction bases unmatched: 6. From germline, CDR1 is LGHDT and CDR2 YNNKEL (reference sequence). In the study's own analysis: Amplification of reference gene primers was used by the study to estimate nucleated cell counts. TCRdb keeps only in-frame clones here, not all; method: immunoSEQ multiplex PCR. The D gene and trimming were derived from the DNA, and the V and J assignments and clone size from that table. The table has tens of thousands of clones, 85% to 90% seen once. These data originate in a study of blood T cell repertoires in COVID-19. About the research overall: Acute-phase and convalescent COVID-19 samples originated in the United States, Italy and Spain. Sources were T cells, B-cell-depleted T cells, or PBMCs; the material itself was cDNA or gDNA.

Sequenced sample: peripheral blood. The chain recombines TRBV3-1 (or the pseudogene TRBV3-2) with TRBJ1-1, with 8 bases that match TRBD1. This sequence originates from a human donor with active COVID-19. The donor label of this sample is uncertain. In nucleotides, the CDR3 is TGTGCCAGCCAATCCACAGGGGGCACTGAAGCTTTCTTT. This translates into CASQSTGGTEAFF.